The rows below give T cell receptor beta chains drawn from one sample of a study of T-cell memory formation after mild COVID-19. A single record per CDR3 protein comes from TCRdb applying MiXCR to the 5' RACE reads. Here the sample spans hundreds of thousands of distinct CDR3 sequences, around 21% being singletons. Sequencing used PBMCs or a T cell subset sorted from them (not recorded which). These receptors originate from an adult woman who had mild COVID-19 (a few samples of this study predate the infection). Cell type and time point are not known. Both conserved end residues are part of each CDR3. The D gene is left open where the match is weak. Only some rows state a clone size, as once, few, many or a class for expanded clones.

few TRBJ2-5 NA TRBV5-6 CASSLGSPPQETQYF TGTGCCAGCAGCTTGGGCTCCCCCCCGCAAGAGACCCAGTACTTC
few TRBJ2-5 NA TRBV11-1 CASSLHGKETQYF TGTGCCAGCAGCTTACACGGGAAAGAGACCCAGTACTTC
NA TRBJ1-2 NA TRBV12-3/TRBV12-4 CASRIYNYGYTF TGTGCCAGCAGAATTTATAACTATGGCTACACCTTC
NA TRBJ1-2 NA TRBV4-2 CASSQERQTPLTF TGTGCCAGCAGCCAAGAAAGGCAGACCCCTTTGACCTTC
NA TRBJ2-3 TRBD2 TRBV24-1 CATSEPTSPNTDTQYF TGTGCCACCAGTGAGCCGACTAGCCCTAACACAGATACGCAGTATTTT
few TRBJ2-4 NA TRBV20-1 CSARVVGHVFKNIQYF TGCAGTGCTAGAGTAGTTGGACACGTTTTCAAAAACATTCAGTACTTC
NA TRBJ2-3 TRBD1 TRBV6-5 CASSYDLQGSTDTQYF TGTGCCAGCAGTTACGATTTACAGGGGAGCACAGATACGCAGTATTTT
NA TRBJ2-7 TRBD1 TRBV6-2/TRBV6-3 CASSSSGTGIYEQYF TGTGCCAGCAGTAGCTCCGGGACAGGGATCTACGAGCAGTACTTC
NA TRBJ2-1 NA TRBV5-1 CASSLMTLGYNEQFF TGCGCCAGCAGCTTGATGACCTTGGGGTACAATGAGCAGTTCTTC
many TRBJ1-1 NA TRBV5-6 CASSLGGLMNTEAFF TGTGCCAGCAGCTTGGGCGGACTCATGAACACTGAAGCTTTCTTT
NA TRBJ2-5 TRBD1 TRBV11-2 CASSFDRGLETQYF TGTGCCAGCAGCTTCGACAGGGGGCTAGAGACCCAGTACTTC
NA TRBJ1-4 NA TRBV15 CATSRDLRAALREKLFF TGTGCCACCAGCAGAGACCTTCGGGCCGCCTTACGTGAAAAACTGTTTTTT
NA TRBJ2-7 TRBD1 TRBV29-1 CSVSVGTGSYEQYF TGCAGCGTTTCAGTGGGGACAGGCTCCTACGAGCAGTACTTC
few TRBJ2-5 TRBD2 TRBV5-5 CASSLGGSEETQYF TGTGCCAGCAGCTTGGGCGGGAGCGAAGAGACCCAGTACTTC
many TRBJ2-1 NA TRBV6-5 CASTNGVYEQFF TGTGCCAGCACCAATGGTGTCTATGAGCAGTTCTTC
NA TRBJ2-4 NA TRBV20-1 CSARDHGKAKNIQYF TGCAGTGCTAGAGATCACGGGAAAGCAAAAAACATTCAGTACTTC
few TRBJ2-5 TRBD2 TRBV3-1 CASSQAQRGSGAQYF TGTGCCAGCAGCCAAGCTCAGCGGGGGAGCGGGGCCCAGTACTTC
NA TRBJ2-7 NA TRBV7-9 CASSLLTGVSSYEQYF TGTGCCAGCAGCTTACTCACCGGGGTGAGCTCCTACGAGCAGTACTTC
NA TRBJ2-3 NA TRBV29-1 CSVGGGTDTQYF TGCAGCGTGGGAGGGGGAACAGATACGCAGTATTTT
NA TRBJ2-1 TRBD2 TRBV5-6 CASSLYRRGGNNEQFF TGTGCCAGCAGCTTGTATCGTCGCGGGGGGAACAATGAGCAGTTCTTC
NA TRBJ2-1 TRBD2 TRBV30 CAWSVQWGLAGKEQFF TGTGCCTGGAGTGTACAGTGGGGACTAGCGGGAAAAGAGCAGTTCTTC
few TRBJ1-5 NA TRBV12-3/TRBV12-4 CASSRVNQPQHF TGTGCCAGCAGTAGAGTGAATCAGCCCCAGCATTTT
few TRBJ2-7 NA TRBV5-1 CASTGPGQGSYEQYF TGCGCCAGCACAGGACCAGGTCAGGGCTCCTACGAGCAGTACTTC
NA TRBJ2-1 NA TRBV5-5 CASSSTGGKFF TGTGCCAGCAGCTCAACCGGGGGAAAGTTCTTC
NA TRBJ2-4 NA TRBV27 CASSFGRGRNIQYF TGTGCCAGCAGTTTTGGCAGGGGTCGGAACATTCAGTACTTC
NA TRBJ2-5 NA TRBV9 CASSVADLGRSETQYF TGTGCCAGCAGCGTAGCCGATCTCGGACGATCGGAGACCCAGTACTTC
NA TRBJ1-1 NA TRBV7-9 CASSLRDWNTEAFF TGTGCCAGCAGCTTACGAGACTGGAACACTGAAGCTTTCTTT
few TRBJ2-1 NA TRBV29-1 CSGKPGLVNEQFF TGCAGCGGTAAACCGGGACTTGTAAATGAGCAGTTCTTC
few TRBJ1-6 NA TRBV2 CASSEGGGPPNSPLHF TGTGCCAGCAGTGAAGGTGGAGGGCCCCCAAATTCACCCCTCCACTTT
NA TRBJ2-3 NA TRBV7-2 CASSLTPPQATITDTQYF TGTGCCAGCAGCCTCACTCCCCCACAGGCGACTATCACAGATACGCAGTATTTT
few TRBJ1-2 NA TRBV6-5 CASSYSSPGELNYGYTF TGTGCCAGCAGTTACTCATCCCCAGGGGAATTAAACTATGGCTACACCTTC
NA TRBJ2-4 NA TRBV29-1 CSVRPKNIQYF TGCAGCGTTCGTCCCAAAAACATTCAGTACTTC
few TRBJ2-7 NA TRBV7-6 CASSKIGVQAHYEQYF TGTGCCAGCAGCAAGATCGGGGTACAGGCACACTACGAGCAGTACTTC
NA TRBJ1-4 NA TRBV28 CASLDSLNEKLFF TGTGCCAGTCTTGACAGCCTTAATGAAAAACTGTTTTTT
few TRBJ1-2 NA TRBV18 CASSPASNYGYTF TGTGCCAGCTCACCGGCCTCGAACTATGGCTACACCTTC
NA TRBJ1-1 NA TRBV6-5 CASSTLGGGRGEAFF TGTGCCAGCAGTACCTTAGGAGGAGGGAGGGGTGAAGCTTTCTTT
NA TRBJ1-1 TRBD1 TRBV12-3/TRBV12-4 CASSLQTGLATEAFF TGTGCCAGCAGTTTACAGACAGGGCTGGCCACTGAAGCTTTCTTT
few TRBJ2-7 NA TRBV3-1 CASTSQEGGAYEQYF TGTGCCAGCACCTCACAAGAGGGCGGGGCCTACGAGCAGTACTTC
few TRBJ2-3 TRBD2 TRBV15 CATSRERGLADSTDTQYF TGTGCCACCAGCAGGGAAAGAGGCCTAGCGGATAGCACAGATACGCAGTATTTT
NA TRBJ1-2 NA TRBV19 CASSGQQMIYGYTF TGTGCCAGTAGTGGACAGCAGATGATCTATGGCTACACCTTC
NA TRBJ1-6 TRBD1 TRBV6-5 CASIEGEQGSGNSPLHF TGTGCCAGCATCGAAGGGGAACAGGGGAGTGGGAATTCACCCCTCCACTTT
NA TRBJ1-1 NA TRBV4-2 CASSQDERPNTEAFF TGTGCCAGCAGCCAAGATGAACGGCCGAACACTGAAGCTTTCTTT
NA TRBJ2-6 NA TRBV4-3 CASSRTFTPGDGANVLTF TGCGCCAGCAGCCGTACTTTCACACCGGGGGACGGGGCCAACGTCCTGACTTTC
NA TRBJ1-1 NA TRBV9 CASSGSWGGTPEAFF TGTGCCAGCAGCGGGTCATGGGGGGGGACACCTGAAGCTTTCTTT
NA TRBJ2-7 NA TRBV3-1 CASSPGTTSSYEQYF TGTGCCAGCAGCCCAGGGACAACGAGCTCCTACGAGCAGTACTTC